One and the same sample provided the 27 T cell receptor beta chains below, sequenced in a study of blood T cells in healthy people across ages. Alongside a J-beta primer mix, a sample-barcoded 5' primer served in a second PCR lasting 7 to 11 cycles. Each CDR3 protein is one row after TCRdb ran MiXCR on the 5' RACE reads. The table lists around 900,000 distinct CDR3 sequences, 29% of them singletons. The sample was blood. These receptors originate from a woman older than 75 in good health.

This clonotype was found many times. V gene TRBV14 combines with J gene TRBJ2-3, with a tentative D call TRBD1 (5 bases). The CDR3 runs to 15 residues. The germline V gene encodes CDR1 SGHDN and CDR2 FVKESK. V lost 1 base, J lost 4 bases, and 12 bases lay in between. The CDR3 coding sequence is TGTGCCAGCAGCCAAGTAGGGGCACGAGCAGATACGCAGTATTTT. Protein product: CASSQVGARADTQYF.

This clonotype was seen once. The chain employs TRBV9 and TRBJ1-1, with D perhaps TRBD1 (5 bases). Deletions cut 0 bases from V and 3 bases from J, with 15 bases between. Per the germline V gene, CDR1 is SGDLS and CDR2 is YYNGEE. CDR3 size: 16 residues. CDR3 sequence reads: CASSVGAGGRHTEAFF. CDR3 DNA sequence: TGTGCCAGCAGCGTAGGGGCGGGGGGGAGGCACACTGAAGCTTTCTTT.

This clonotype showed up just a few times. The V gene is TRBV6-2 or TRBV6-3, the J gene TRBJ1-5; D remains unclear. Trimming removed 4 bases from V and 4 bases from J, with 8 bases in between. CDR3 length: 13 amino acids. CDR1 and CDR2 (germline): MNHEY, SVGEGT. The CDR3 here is CASSFFNNQPQHF. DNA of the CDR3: TGTGCCAGCAGTTTCTTCAATAATCAGCCCCAGCATTTT.

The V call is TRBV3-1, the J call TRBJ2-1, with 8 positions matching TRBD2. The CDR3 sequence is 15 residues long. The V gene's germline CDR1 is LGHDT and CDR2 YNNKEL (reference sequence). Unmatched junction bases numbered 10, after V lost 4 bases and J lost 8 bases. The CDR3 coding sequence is TGTGCCAGCAGCCCCCCGGGACTAGGTCCCTATGAGCAGTTCTTC. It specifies CASSPPGLGPYEQFF.

As DNA, the CDR3 is TGTGCCAGCAGCCCCCAGGGTCTAGCGGGGATCACCGGGGAGCTGTTTTTT. The encoded protein is CASSPQGLAGITGELFF. The rearrangement joins TRBV5-5 to TRBJ2-2; TRBD2 aligns across 9 bases. The CDR3 sequence is 17 residues long. Germline V gene data show CDR1 as SGHKS and CDR2 as YYEKEE (reference sequence). V was clipped by 4 bases and J by 4 bases; unmatched bases: 11. The full variable domain, in which reference TRBV5-5 and TRBJ2-2 provide the parts outside the CDR3, is DAGVTQSPTHLIKTRGQQVTLRCSPISGHKSVSWYQQVLGQGPQFIFQYYEKEERGRGNFPDRFSARQFPNYSSELNVNALLLGDSALYLCASSPQGLAGITGELFFGEGSRLTVL.

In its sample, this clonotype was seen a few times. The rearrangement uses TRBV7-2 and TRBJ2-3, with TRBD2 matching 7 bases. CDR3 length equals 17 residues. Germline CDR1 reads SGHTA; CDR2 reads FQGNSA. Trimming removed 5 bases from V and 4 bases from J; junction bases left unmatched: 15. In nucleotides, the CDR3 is TGTGCCAGCAGCCCGAGGGGAAGCGGGGAATTCGCAGATACGCAGTATTTT. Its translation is CASSPRGSGEFADTQYF. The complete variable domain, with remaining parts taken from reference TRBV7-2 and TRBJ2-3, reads GAGVSQSPSNKVTEKGKDVELRCDPISGHTALYWYRQSLGQGLEFLIYFQGNSAPDKSGLPSDRFSAERTGGSVSTLTIQRTQQEDSAVYLCASSPRGSGEFADTQYFGPGTRLTVL.

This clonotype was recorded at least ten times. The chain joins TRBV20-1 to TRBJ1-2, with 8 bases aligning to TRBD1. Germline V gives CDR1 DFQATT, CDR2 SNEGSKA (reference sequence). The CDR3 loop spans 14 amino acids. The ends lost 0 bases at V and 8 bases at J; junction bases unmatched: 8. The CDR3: CSARDGDRGKGYTF. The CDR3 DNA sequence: TGCAGTGCTAGAGATGGCGACAGGGGAAAGGGCTACACCTTC.

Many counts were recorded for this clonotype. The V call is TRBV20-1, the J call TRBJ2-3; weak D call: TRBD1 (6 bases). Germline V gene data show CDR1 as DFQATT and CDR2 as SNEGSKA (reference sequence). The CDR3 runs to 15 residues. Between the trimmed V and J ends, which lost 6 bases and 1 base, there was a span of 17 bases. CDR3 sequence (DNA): TGCAGTGCCCTACCCGGGACACGACGCACAGATACGCAGTATTTT. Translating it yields CSALPGTRRTDTQYF.

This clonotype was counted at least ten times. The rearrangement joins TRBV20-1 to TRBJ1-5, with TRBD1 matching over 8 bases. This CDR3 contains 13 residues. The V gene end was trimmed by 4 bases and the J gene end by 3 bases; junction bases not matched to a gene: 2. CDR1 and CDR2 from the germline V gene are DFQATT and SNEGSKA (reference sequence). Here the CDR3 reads CSAKTGVNQPQHF. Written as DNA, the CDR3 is TGCAGTGCTAAGACAGGGGTCAATCAGCCCCAGCATTTT.

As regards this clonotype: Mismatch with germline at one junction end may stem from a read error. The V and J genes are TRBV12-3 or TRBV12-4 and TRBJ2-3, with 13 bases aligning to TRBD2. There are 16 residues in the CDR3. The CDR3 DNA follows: TGTGCCAGCAGTTCTAGACTAGCGGGGGGCACAGATGCGCAATATTTT. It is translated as CASSSRLAGGTDAQYF.

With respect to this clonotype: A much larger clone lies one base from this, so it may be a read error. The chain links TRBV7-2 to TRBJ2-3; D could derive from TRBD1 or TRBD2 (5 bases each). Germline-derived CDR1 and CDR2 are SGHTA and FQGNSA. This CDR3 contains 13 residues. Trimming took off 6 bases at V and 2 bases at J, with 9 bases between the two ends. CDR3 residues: CASRWDHTDTQYF. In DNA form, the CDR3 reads TGTGCCAGCAGGTGGGACCACACAGATACGCAGTATTTT.

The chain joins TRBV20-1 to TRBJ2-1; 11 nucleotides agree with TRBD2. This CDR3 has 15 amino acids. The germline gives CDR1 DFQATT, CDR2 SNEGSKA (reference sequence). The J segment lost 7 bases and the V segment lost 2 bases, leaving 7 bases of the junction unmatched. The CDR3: CSARSSGRGGNEQFF. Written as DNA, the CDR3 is TGCAGTGCTAGAAGTAGCGGGAGGGGGGGTAATGAGCAGTTCTTC.

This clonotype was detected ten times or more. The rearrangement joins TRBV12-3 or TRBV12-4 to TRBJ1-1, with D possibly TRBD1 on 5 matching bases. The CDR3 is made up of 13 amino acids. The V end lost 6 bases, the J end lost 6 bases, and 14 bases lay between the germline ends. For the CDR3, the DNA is TGTGCCAGCAGACTCCCCGGGGACCCTGAAGCTTTCTTT. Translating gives CASRLPGDPEAFF.

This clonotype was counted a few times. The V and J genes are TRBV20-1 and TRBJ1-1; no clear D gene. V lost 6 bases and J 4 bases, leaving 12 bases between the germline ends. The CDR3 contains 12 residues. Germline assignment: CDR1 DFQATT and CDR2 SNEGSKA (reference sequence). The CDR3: CSAPRGGTEAFF. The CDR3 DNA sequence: TGCAGTGCCCCGCGAGGAGGCACTGAAGCTTTCTTT.

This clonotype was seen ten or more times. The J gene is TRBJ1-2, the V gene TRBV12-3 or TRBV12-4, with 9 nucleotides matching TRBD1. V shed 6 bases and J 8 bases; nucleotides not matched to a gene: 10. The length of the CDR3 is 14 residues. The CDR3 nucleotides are TGTGCCAGCAGCCACATAACAGGGGGCTCCGGCTACACCTTC. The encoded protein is CASSHITGGSGYTF.

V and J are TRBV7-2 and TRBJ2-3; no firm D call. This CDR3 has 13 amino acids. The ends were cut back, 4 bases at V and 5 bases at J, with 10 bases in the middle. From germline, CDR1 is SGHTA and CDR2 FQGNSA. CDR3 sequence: CASSSYMEDTQYF. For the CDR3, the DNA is TGTGCCAGCAGCTCATACATGGAAGATACGCAGTATTTT.

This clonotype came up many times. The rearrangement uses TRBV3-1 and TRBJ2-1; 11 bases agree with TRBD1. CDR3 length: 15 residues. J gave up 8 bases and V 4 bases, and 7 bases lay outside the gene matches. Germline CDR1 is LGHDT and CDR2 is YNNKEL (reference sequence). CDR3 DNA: TGTGCCAGCAGCCCTCAAATGGGACAGGGGGATGAGCAGTTCTTC. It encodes CASSPQMGQGDEQFF.

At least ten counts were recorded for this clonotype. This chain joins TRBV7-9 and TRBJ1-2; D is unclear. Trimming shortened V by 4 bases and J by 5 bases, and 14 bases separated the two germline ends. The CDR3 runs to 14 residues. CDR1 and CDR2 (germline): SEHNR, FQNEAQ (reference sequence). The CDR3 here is CASSSTSVHYGYTF. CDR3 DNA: TGTGCCAGCAGCTCGACATCCGTCCATTATGGCTACACCTTC.

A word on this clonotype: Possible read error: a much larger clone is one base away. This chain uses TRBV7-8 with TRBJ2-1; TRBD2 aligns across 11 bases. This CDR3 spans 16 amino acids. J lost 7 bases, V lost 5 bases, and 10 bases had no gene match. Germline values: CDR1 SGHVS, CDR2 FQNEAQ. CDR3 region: CASSRTRTSGWNEQFF. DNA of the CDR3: TGTGCCAGCAGCCGGACCAGGACTAGCGGGTGGAATGAGCAGTTCTTC.

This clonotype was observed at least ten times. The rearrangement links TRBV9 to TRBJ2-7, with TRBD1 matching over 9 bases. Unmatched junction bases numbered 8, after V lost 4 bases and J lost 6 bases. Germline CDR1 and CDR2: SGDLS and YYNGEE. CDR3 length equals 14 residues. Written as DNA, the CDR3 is TGTGCCAGCAGCCCGCTGGGACAGGGATCCGAGCAGTACTTC. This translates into CASSPLGQGSEQYF.

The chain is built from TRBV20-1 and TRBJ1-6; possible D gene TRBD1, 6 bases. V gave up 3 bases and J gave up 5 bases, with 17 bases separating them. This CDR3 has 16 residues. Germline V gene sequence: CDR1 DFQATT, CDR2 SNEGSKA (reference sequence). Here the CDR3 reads CSARDPGTYNNSPLHF. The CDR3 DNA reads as TGCAGTGCTAGGGACCCCGGGACATATAATAATTCACCCCTCCACTTT.

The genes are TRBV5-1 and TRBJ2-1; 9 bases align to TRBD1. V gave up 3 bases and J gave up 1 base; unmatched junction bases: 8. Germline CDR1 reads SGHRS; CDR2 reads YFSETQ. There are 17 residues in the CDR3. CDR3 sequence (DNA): TGCGCCAGCAGCTCCTCCGGGACAGGGATATCCTACAATGAGCAGTTCTTC. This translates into CASSSSGTGISYNEQFF. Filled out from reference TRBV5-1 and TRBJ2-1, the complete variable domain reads KAGVTQTPRYLIKTRGQQVTLSCSPISGHRSVSWYQQTPGQGLQFLFEYFSETQRNKGNFPGRFSGRQFSNSRSEMNVSTLELGDSALYLCASSSSGTGISYNEQFFGPGTRLTVL.

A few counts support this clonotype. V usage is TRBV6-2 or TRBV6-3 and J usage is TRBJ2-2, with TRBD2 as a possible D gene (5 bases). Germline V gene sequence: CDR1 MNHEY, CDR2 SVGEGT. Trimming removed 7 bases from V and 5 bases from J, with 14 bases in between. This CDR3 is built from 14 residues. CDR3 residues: CASTRGIGTGELFF. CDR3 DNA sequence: TGTGCCAGCACCCGAGGGATCGGGACCGGGGAGCTGTTTTTT.

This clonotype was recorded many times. CDR3 amino acids: CASSLSPGQVTDTQYF. CDR3 coding DNA: TGCGCCAGCAGCTTGAGCCCGGGGCAGGTCACAGATACGCAGTATTTT. This chain links TRBV5-1 with TRBJ2-3; the D gene could be TRBD1 or TRBD2 (5 bases each). Germline-derived CDR1 and CDR2 are SGHRS and YFSETQ. V lost 1 base and J lost 2, with 14 bases in between. This CDR3 is 16 amino acids long.

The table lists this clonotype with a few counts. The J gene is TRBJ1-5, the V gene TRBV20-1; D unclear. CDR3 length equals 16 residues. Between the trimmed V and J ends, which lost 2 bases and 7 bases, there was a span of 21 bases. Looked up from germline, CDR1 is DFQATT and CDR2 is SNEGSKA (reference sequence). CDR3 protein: CSARPVVGAGGQPQHF. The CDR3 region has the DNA TGCAGTGCTAGACCCGTCGTTGGAGCGGGTGGGCAGCCCCAGCATTTT.

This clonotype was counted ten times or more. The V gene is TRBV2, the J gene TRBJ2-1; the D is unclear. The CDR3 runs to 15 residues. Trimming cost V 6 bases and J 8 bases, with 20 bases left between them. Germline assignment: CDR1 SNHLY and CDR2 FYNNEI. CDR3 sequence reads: CASRPSPLRAHEQFF. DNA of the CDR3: TGTGCCAGCAGGCCGTCCCCGCTCCGGGCCCATGAGCAGTTCTTC.

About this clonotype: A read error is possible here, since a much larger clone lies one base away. The CDR3 loop reads CASIGKATGGYEQYF. The CDR3 coding sequence is TGTGCCAGCATCGGTAAAGCGACAGGGGGCTACGAGCAGTACTTC. The chain combines TRBV6-1 with TRBJ2-5; 9 bases match TRBD1. Gene TRBJ2-7 matches the end of the DNA better, so the J call may be wrong. Germline CDR1 is MNHNS and CDR2 is SASEGT. CDR3 length: 15 residues.